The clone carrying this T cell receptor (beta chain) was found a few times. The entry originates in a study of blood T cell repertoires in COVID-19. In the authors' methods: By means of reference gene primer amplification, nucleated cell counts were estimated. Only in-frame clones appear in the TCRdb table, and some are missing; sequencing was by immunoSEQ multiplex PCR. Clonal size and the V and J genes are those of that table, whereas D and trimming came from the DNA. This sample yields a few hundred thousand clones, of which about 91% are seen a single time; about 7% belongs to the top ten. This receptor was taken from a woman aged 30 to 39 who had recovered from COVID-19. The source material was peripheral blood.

DNA for the CDR3: TGCGCCAGCAGACCTCCCGGGACAAACTATGGCTACACCTTC. This translates into CASRPPGTNYGYTF. The V call is TRBV4-1, the J call TRBJ1-2; the D gene is possibly TRBD1 (6 bases). The CDR3 totals 14 residues. In germline, CDR1 is MGHRA, CDR2 YSYEKL. V was cut by 6 bases and J by 2 bases, with 13 bases left in between.